The sequence of this TCR beta chain was determined in a study of cytomegalovirus exposure and HLA in healthy donors. Whole-study results and caveats: As was reported, the HLA-A and HLA-B alleles of most subjects were accurately predicted from TCR beta sequences. Cytomegalovirus association was listed for 164 TCR beta chains.

Trimming removed 6 bases from V and 8 bases from J, with 17 bases in between. The CDR3 loop spans 13 amino acids. The germline CDR1 and CDR2 sequences are SGDLS and YYNGEE. PCR amplification relied on 60 Vbeta primers (plus 13 Jbeta primers). Repertoires were generated with immunoSEQ multiplex PCR, while TCRdb's copy carries only in-frame clones and drops some. The sample shows some 54,000 clones, roughly 73% of them seen only once. Concerning this clone: Its specificity is not known.

This sequence originates from a man younger than 35 in good health and CMV-seronegative. The material sequenced was PBMCs. The chain links TRBV9 to TRBJ1-1, with TRBD1 as a possible D gene (5 bases). The CDR3 loop reads CASTRGPGLEAFF. CDR3 coding DNA: TGTGCCAGCACCCGCGGCCCGGGACTGGAAGCTTTCTTT.